The 27 T cell receptor beta chains below come from one sample, sequenced in a study of cytomegalovirus exposure and HLA in healthy donors. This PCR relied on a set of 60 Vbeta primers and 13 Jbeta primers. Assay used: immunoSEQ multiplex PCR; TCRdb lists only in-frame clones, some missing. The sample has 150,000 or so clones, over 60% seen once. The sequenced sample consisted of PBMCs. The origin of the receptors is a male donor in good health and CMV-seronegative.

The chain has TRBV15 and TRBJ2-6; possibly TRBD2 for D (5 bases). The CDR3 sequence is 16 residues long. Germline V gene data show CDR1 as LNHNV and CDR2 as YYDKDF (reference sequence). V gave up 0 bases and J gave up 0 bases, with 6 bases separating them. CDR3 DNA sequence: TGTGCCACCAGCAGAGAGGGAGCCTCTGGGGCCAACGTCCTGACTTTC. It specifies CATSREGASGANVLTF.

The J gene is TRBJ2-1, the V gene TRBV11-3; D may be TRBD1 (6 bases). The V and J ends lost 5 bases and 9 bases respectively, with 29 bases between them. This CDR3 spans 18 amino acids. Germline V gives CDR1 SGHNT, CDR2 YENEEA. CDR3 DNA: TGTGCCAGCAGCGTATTCACAGGGAATCAATGGTCTATAGGTGAGCAGTTCTTC. Its translation is CASSVFTGNQWSIGEQFF. The full variable domain, rest sourced from reference TRBV11-3 and TRBJ2-1, is EAGVVQSPRYKIIEKKQPVAFWCNPISGHNTLYWYLQNLGQGPELLIRYENEEAVDDSQLPKDRFSAERLKGVDSTLKIQPAELGDSAVYLCASSVFTGNQWSIGEQFFGPGTRLTVL.

The chain employs TRBV5-1 and TRBJ2-5; D is perhaps TRBD1 (6 bases). The V gene's germline CDR1 is SGHRS and CDR2 YFSETQ. V gave up 3 bases and J gave up 5 bases, with 14 bases separating them. The CDR3 has 14 residues. The CDR3 nucleotides read TGCGCCAGCAGCTCCAAGGGGCAGGGGGAGACCCAGTACTTC. Translated: CASSSKGQGETQYF.

The V gene is TRBV7-8, the J gene TRBJ2-5; 10 nucleotides match TRBD2. The end of the DNA aligns better with TRBJ2-7, so the J call may be wrong. This CDR3 region has 15 residues. CDR1 SGHVS and CDR2 FQNEAQ come from the germline V gene. Here the CDR3 reads CASSSRAGGPGEQYF. The CDR3 DNA reads TGTGCCAGCAGCTCTAGAGCGGGGGGGCCTGGCGAGCAGTACTTC.

The chain joins TRBV27 to TRBJ2-7, with a weak D call TRBD1 (7 bases). The length of the CDR3 is 19 residues. Trimming took off 3 bases at V and 4 bases at J, with 28 bases between the two ends. Germline V gene sequence: CDR1 MNHEY, CDR2 SMNVEV (reference sequence). This chain's CDR3 is CASSFVGQGGPDRAYEQYF. The CDR3 coding sequence is TGTGCCAGCAGTTTTGTTGGTCAGGGGGGACCTGACAGAGCATACGAGCAGTACTTC.

In DNA, the CDR3 is TGTGCCAGTAGGAGGGACAGGGCGTATGATGGCTACACCTTC. This translates into CASRRDRAYDGYTF. The chain carries TRBV19 and TRBJ1-2; TRBD1 matches at 9 bases. Germline V gene data show CDR1 as LNHDA and CDR2 as SQIVND (reference sequence). V was clipped by 6 bases and J by 6 bases; unmatched bases: 8. The CDR3 spans 14 residues.

The chain recombines TRBV2 with TRBJ1-5; 8 bases line up with TRBD1. V was pared by 4 bases and J by 6 bases, with 8 bases of the junction left unmatched. Germline V gene sequence: CDR1 SNHLY, CDR2 FYNNEI. This CDR3 contains 15 residues. The CDR3 region is CASSGDGQGSQPQHF. The CDR3 DNA follows: TGTGCCAGCAGTGGAGACGGACAGGGTTCTCAGCCCCAGCATTTT.

This chain links TRBV5-6 with TRBJ1-1; tentative D call: TRBD1 (6 bases). The V and J ends lost 4 bases and 7 bases respectively, with 14 bases between them. This CDR3 is 13 amino acids long. In germline, CDR1 is SGHDT, CDR2 YYEEEE. CDR3 sequence: CASSRFGGLEAFF. The CDR3, as DNA: TGTGCCAGCAGCCGTTTTGGGGGCCTTGAAGCTTTCTTT.

The chain is built from TRBV9 and TRBJ2-5; perhaps TRBD1 as D (5 bases). V was clipped by 4 bases and J by 2 bases, with 18 bases between them. The CDR3 is 16 residues long. CDR1 is SGDLS, CDR2 YYNGEE, per germline. This chain's CDR3 is CASSSPQQGVQETQYF. The CDR3 nucleotides are TGTGCCAGCAGCTCCCCCCAGCAGGGCGTTCAAGAGACCCAGTACTTC.

The J gene is TRBJ2-7, the V gene TRBV6-5; maybe TRBD1 (6 bases). V was shortened by 2 bases and J by 3 bases, with 11 bases between the two germline ends. Germline CDR1 reads MNHEY; CDR2 reads SVGAGI. The CDR3 loop spans 14 amino acids. The CDR3 DNA follows: TGTGCCAGCAGTTACGCGGACAGAAACTACGAGCAGTACTTC. It encodes CASSYADRNYEQYF.

The genes are TRBV5-8 and TRBJ2-3, with 10 nucleotides matching TRBD2. The trim removed 3 bases at V and 1 base at J, leaving 5 bases unmatched. The germline V gene encodes CDR1 SGHTS and CDR2 YDEGEE. The CDR3 extends over 16 amino acids. CDR3 sequence reads: CASSSGTSDRTDTQYF. CDR3 DNA: TGTGCCAGCAGCTCCGGGACTAGCGATCGCACAGATACGCAGTATTTT.

The chain has TRBV6-1 and TRBJ1-2, with no clear D. This CDR3 has 13 residues. V lost 7 bases to trimming and J lost 5 bases, with 14 bases between them. Germline CDR1 reads MNHNS; CDR2 reads SASEGT. The CDR3 loop reads CASTLFSGYGYTF. DNA for the CDR3: TGTGCCAGCACTCTATTCTCGGGGTATGGCTACACCTTC.

This clone was detected only once. The CDR3, as DNA: TGCGCCAGCAGCCGGGATTCCGAGGGAAGGCGGACCGGGGAGCTGTTTTTT. Translated: CASSRDSEGRRTGELFF. This chain connects TRBV4-1 to TRBJ2-2; perhaps TRBD2 as D (5 bases). CDR1 MGHRA and CDR2 YSYEKL come from the germline V gene. V was trimmed by 4 bases and J by 5 bases, leaving 20 bases between them. This CDR3 spans 17 amino acids.

This clone was recorded once. The chain recombines TRBV7-9 with TRBJ1-4; D is unclear. The germline CDR1 and CDR2 sequences are SEHNR and FQNEAQ (reference sequence). The CDR3 extends over 15 amino acids. Trimming pared 2 bases from V and 4 bases from J, leaving 11 bases between. CDR3 amino acids: CASSLFIQVNEKLFF. The CDR3 DNA sequence: TGTGCCAGCAGCTTATTCATCCAGGTTAATGAAAAACTGTTTTTT.

CDR3: CARSLGRDRQKREYF. CDR3 coding DNA: TGTGCCAGAAGCTTAGGCCGGGACAGGCAAAAGAGGGAGTACTTC. The gene calls are TRBV7-5 and TRBJ2-7; no check of the table's D call, TRBD1, against the DNA was made. TRBV7-5 is annotated as a pseudogene. The length of the CDR3 is 15 residues.

The chain employs TRBV6-1 and TRBJ1-1; unclear D gene. The ends were cut back, 3 bases at V and 5 bases at J, with 13 bases in the middle. The CDR3 runs to 14 residues. Germline CDR1 MNHNS, CDR2 SASEGT. CDR3 protein: CASSDLPRRTEAFF. CDR3 in DNA: TGTGCCAGCAGTGATCTCCCGAGGCGAACTGAAGCTTTCTTT.

The gene calls are TRBV4-2 and TRBJ2-1, with 7 bases identical to TRBD2. The V segment lost 0 bases and the J segment 8 bases; nucleotides outside the gene matches: 7. CDR1 is LGHNA and CDR2 is YNFKEQ in the germline V gene. This CDR3 region has 15 residues. The CDR3 coding sequence is TGTGCCAGCAGCCAAGACGGGAGGTCTATGCATGAGCAGTTCTTC. As protein: CASSQDGRSMHEQFF.

This clone showed up just once. The chain joins TRBV4-2 to TRBJ2-1; 8 nucleotides match TRBD2. Germline V lookup: CDR1 LGHNA, CDR2 YNFKEQ. V dropped 0 bases and J dropped 5; count of bases not matched to a gene: 9. The length of the CDR3 is 17 residues. The CDR3 DNA reads TGTGCCAGCAGCCAAGATCCCAGCGGGAGTCCCAACAATGAGCAGTTCTTC. It encodes CASSQDPSGSPNNEQFF.

The chain is built from TRBV29-1 and TRBJ1-2; 11 nucleotides align to TRBD1. Looked up from germline, CDR1 is SQVTM and CDR2 is ANQGSEA. The CDR3 runs 15 residues. V gave up 3 bases and J gave up 3 bases; unmatched junction bases: 6. The CDR3 nucleotides read TGCAGCGTTGATGGGACAGGGGGTAGCTACTATGGCTACACCTTC. Protein product: CSVDGTGGSYYGYTF.

The J gene is TRBJ1-4, the V gene TRBV7-9, with TRBD1 matching 7 bases. This CDR3 has 17 residues. CDR1 is SEHNR, CDR2 FQNEAQ, per germline (reference sequence). V was pared by 2 bases and J by 8 bases, with 14 bases of the junction left unmatched. The chain's CDR3 is CASSLMGQIRSSEKLFF. Here the CDR3 DNA reads TGTGCCAGCAGCTTAATGGGACAGATTCGGTCCAGCGAAAAACTGTTTTTT.

This clone was detected a few times. The V and J genes are TRBV19 and TRBJ2-2; D gene ambiguous. The CDR3 extends over 13 amino acids. Germline V gene data show CDR1 as LNHDA and CDR2 as SQIVND (reference sequence). With 5 bases removed from V and 7 bases from J, the gap between germline ends came to 11 bases. This CDR3 is CASSVTVSGELFF. The CDR3 bases are TGTGCCAGTAGTGTTACAGTGAGCGGGGAGCTGTTTTTT.

Regarding this clone: One junction end does not reproduce the germline sequence, and a read error may be involved. V and J are TRBV27 and TRBJ2-7, with D maybe TRBD1 (5 bases). The germline CDR1 and CDR2 sequences are MNHEY and SMNVEV (reference sequence). There are 13 residues in the CDR3. The chain's CDR3 is CASRDITSYEQYF. Written as DNA, the CDR3 is TGTGCCAGCAGGGACATAACCTCCTACGAGCAGTACTTT.

This clone was found once. The CDR3 region has the DNA TGTGCCAGTACAAATCGGGGGGTTCACTATGGCTACACCTTC. Translated: CASTNRGVHYGYTF. The chain has TRBV19 and TRBJ1-2; tentative D call: TRBD1 (5 bases). The CDR3 sequence is 14 residues long. The V end was cut by 7 bases, the J end by 3 bases, with 15 bases between. The germline V gene has CDR1 LNHDA and CDR2 SQIVND (reference sequence).

V usage is TRBV7-2 and J usage is TRBJ1-2; D is unresolved. This CDR3 comprises 13 residues. V gave up 3 bases and J gave up 3 bases, with 8 bases separating them. Germline V gene lookup returns CDR1 SGHTA and CDR2 FQGNSA. In DNA, the CDR3 is TGTGCCAGCAGCTTTTCGCGGGACTATGGCTACACCTTC. Translated: CASSFSRDYGYTF.

In this sample, this clone turned up once. The chain links TRBV7-9 to TRBJ1-2, with D unresolved. Germline-derived CDR1 and CDR2 are SEHNR and FQNEAQ (reference sequence). Trimming removed 4 bases from V and 4 bases from J, with 19 bases in between. The CDR3 length is 16 residues. The CDR3 here is CASSSGRLNSPYGYTF. CDR3 DNA sequence: TGTGCCAGCAGCTCCGGTCGTCTGAACTCCCCCTATGGCTACACCTTC.

J is TRBJ1-6 and V is TRBV19; D ambiguous. V was clipped by 6 bases and J by 7 bases, with 7 bases between them. CDR3 length equals 12 residues. Germline V gives CDR1 LNHDA, CDR2 SQIVND (reference sequence). The CDR3 region is CASRTGNSPLHF. As DNA, the CDR3 is TGTGCCAGTAGGACGGGGAATTCACCCCTCCACTTT.

The V and J genes are TRBV9 and TRBJ2-2; possible D gene TRBD2, 6 bases. Trimming took 3 bases from V and 2 from J, leaving 11 bases between them. Germline-derived CDR1 and CDR2 are SGDLS and YYNGEE. This CDR3 is built from 15 residues. Here the CDR3 DNA reads TGTGCCAGCAGCGCATGGGACTTAAACACCGGGGAGCTGTTTTTT. Protein product: CASSAWDLNTGELFF.